This T cell receptor (beta chain) originates from a study of early T cells in non-severe SARS-CoV-2 infection. TCRdb re-called the 5' RACE reads through MiXCR, storing one row per CDR3 protein. The data contain around 44,000 distinct CDR3 sequences, around a tenth of them singletons. This clonotype has just a few counts. With V trimmed by 1 base and J by 5 bases, 7 bases remained unmatched. This CDR3 contains 15 residues. Germline CDR1 reads SGHRS; CDR2 reads YFSETQ. The chain carries TRBV5-1 and TRBJ2-7; TRBD1 agrees at 9 bases. This clonotype was obtained from an adult who was a healthcare worker with PCR-confirmed SARS-CoV-2 infection or an uninfected control (not recorded which). The sample taken for sequencing was whole blood. CDR3 in amino acids: CASSLRRTGDNEQYF. The CDR3 DNA follows: TGCGCCAGCAGCTTGCGGAGGACAGGGGACAACGAGCAGTACTTC.